This TCR beta chain is drawn from a study of blood T cell repertoires in COVID-19. Study overall: Acute and convalescent COVID-19 samples came from the United States, Italy and Spain. The cDNA or gDNA used as material had been derived from T cells, B-cell-depleted T cells, or PBMCs.

V was shortened by 10 bases and J by 4 bases, with 20 bases between the two germline ends. The CDR3 spans 15 residues. CDR1 is ENHRY, CDR2 SYGVKD, per germline. This clone was observed a single time. Under the authors' procedure: Estimates of nucleated cell counts were drawn from the amplification of reference gene primers. Sequencing was performed with immunoSEQ multiplex PCR; in TCRdb, only in-frame clones are kept and a portion is missing. V and J calls and clone size are copied from that table; D and trimming were computed from the DNA. The sample contains some 95,000 clones, approximately 90% of which appear only once.

J is TRBJ1-3 and V is TRBV10-3, with a weak D call TRBD1 (5 bases). The clonotype was recovered from a human donor with active COVID-19. The donor label of this sample is uncertain. Sequenced material: peripheral blood. CDR3 DNA: TGTGCCACCTCAGAAAGTGGGGCGGCGGGAAACACCATATATTTT. Translating it yields CATSESGAAGNTIYF.